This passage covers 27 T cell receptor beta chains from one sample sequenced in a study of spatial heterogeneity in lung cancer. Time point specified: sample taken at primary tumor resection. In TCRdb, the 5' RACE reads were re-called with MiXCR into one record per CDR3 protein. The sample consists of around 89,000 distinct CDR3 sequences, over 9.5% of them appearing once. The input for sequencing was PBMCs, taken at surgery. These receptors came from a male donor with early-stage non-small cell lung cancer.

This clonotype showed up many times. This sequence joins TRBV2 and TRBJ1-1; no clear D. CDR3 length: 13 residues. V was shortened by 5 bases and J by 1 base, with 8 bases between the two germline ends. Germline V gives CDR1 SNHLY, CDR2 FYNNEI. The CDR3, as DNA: TGTGCCAGCAGTCAGGAGACGAACACTGAAGCTTTCTTT. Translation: CASSQETNTEAFF.

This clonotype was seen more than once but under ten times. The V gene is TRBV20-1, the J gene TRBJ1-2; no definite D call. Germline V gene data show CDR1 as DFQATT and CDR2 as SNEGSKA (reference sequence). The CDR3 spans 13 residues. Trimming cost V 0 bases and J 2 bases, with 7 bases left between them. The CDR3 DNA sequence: TGCAGTGCTAGAGACGCCAGCAACTATGGCTACACCTTC. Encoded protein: CSARDASNYGYTF.

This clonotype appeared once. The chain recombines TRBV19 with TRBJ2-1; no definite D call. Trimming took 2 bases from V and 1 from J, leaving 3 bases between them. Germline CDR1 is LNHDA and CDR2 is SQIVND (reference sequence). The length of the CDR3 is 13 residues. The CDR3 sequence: CASSIISYNEQFF. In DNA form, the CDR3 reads TGTGCCAGTAGTATAATATCCTACAATGAGCAGTTCTTC.

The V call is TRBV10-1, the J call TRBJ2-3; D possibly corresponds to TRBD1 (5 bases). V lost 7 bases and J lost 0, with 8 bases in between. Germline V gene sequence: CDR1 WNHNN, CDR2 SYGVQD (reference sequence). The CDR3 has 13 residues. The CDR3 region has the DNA TGCGCCAGCATGGACATAAGCACAGATACGCAGTATTTT. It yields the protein CASMDISTDTQYF.

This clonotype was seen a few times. This CDR3 reads CASSVGQGARDNEQFF. Written as DNA, the CDR3 is TGTGCCAGCAGCGTAGGACAGGGGGCTCGGGACAATGAGCAGTTCTTC. V usage is TRBV9 and J usage is TRBJ2-1; 10 bases fit TRBD1. V shed 0 bases and J 5 bases; nucleotides not matched to a gene: 5. The germline V gene encodes CDR1 SGDLS and CDR2 YYNGEE. CDR3 length: 16 amino acids.

DNA of the CDR3: TGTGCCAGCAGCTCCTCCGGAATGGGGGCGTTGAATCAGCCCCAGCATTTT. It encodes CASSSSGMGALNQPQHF. The V and J genes are TRBV5-5 and TRBJ1-5; D may be TRBD1 (6 bases). Per germline, CDR1 SGHKS and CDR2 YYEKEE (reference sequence). V dropped 3 bases and J dropped 4 bases, with 20 bases sitting between them. This CDR3 has 17 amino acids.

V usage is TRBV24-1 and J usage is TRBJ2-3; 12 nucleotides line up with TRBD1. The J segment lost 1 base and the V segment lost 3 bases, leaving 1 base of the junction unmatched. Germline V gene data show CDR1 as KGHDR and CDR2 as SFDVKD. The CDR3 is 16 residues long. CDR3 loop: CATSDRDRGRTDTQYF. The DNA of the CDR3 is TGTGCCACCAGTGATCGGGACAGGGGGCGCACAGATACGCAGTATTTT.

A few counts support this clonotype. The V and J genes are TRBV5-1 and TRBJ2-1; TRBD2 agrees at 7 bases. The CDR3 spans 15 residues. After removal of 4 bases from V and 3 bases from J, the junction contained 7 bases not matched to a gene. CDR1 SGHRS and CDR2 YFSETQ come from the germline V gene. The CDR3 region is CASSQSGANYNEQFF. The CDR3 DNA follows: TGCGCCAGCAGCCAAAGCGGGGCCAACTACAATGAGCAGTTCTTC.

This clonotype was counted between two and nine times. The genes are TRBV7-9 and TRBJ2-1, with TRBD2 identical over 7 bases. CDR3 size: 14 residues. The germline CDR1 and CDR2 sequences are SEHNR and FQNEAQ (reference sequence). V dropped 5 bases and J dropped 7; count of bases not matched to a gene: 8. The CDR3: CASSPWDYPNEQFF. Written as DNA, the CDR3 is TGTGCCAGCAGCCCCTGGGACTATCCTAATGAGCAGTTCTTC.

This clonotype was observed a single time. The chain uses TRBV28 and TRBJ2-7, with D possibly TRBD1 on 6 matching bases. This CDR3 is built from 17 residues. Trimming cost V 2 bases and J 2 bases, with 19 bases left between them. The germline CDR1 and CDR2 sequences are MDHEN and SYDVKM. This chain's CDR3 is CASSLPLVGAGTYEQYF. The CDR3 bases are TGTGCCAGCAGTTTACCCCTCGTGGGGGCAGGGACCTACGAGCAGTACTTC.

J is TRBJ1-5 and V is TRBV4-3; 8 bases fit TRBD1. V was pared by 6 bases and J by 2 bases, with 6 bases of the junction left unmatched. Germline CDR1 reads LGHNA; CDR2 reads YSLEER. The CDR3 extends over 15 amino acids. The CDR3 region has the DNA TGCGCCAGCAGTCCGGACAGGGAAGGCAATCAGCCCCAGCATTTT. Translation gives CASSPDREGNQPQHF.

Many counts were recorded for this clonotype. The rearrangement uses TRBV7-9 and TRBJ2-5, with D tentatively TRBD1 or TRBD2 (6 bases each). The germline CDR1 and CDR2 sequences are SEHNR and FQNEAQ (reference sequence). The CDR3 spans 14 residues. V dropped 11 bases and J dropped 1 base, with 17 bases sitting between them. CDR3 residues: CAGGPWEFQETQYF. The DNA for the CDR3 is TGTGCCGGGGGGCCGTGGGAGTTCCAAGAGACCCAGTACTTC.

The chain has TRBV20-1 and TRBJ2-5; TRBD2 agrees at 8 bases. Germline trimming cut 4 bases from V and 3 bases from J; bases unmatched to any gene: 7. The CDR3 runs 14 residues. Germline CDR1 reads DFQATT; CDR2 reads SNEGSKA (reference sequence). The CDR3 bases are TGCAGTGCTATACCGGGACTAGAGGAAGAGACCCAGTACTTC. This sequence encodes CSAIPGLEEETQYF.

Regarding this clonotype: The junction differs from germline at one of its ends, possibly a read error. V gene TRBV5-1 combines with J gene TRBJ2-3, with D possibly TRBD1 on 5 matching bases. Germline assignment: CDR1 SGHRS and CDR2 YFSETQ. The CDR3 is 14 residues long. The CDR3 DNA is TGCGCCAGCAGCTTGTTTCAGGGTCCAGATATGCAGTATTTT. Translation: CASSLFQGPDMQYF.

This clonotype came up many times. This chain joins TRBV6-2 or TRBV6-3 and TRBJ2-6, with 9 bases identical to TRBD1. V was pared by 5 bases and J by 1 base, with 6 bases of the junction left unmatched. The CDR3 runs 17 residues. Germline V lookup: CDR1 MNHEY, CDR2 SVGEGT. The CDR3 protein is CASSTFDRGSGANVLTF. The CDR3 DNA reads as TGTGCCAGCAGTACATTTGACAGGGGGTCTGGGGCCAACGTCCTGACTTTC.

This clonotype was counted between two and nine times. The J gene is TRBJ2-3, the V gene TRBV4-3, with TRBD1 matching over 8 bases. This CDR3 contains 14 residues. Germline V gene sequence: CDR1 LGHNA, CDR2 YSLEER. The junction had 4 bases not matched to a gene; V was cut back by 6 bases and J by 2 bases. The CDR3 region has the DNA TGCGCCAGCAGTGGGGGACAGGCCACAGATACGCAGTATTTT. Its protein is CASSGGQATDTQYF.

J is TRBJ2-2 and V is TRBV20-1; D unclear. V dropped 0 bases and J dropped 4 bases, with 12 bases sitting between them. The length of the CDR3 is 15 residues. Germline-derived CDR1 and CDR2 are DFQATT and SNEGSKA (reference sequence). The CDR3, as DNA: TGCAGTGCTAGAGACTCAGCTCGGGCCACCGGGGAGCTGTTTTTT. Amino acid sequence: CSARDSARATGELFF.

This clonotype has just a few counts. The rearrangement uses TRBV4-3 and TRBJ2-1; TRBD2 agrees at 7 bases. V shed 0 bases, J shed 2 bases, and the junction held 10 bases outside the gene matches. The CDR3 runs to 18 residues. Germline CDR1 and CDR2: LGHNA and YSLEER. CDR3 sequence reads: CASSQETAAGAAYNEQFF. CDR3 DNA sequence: TGCGCCAGCAGCCAAGAAACGGCGGCGGGAGCCGCCTACAATGAGCAGTTCTTC.

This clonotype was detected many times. The CDR3, as DNA: TGTGCCAGCAAGAGGGGGGCGGCAGATACGCAGTATTTT. As protein: CASKRGAADTQYF. The V and J genes are TRBV2 and TRBJ2-3; D possibly matches TRBD1 or TRBD2 (6 bases each). The CDR3 runs to 13 residues. Deletions cut 7 bases from V and 4 bases from J, with 12 bases between. CDR1 and CDR2 from the germline V gene are SNHLY and FYNNEI. The entire variable domain, with the rest obtained from reference TRBV2 and TRBJ2-3, is as follows: EPEVTQTPSHQVTQMGQEVILRCVPISNHLYFYWYRQILGQKVEFLVSFYNNEISEKSEIFDDQFSVERPDGSNFTLKIRSTKLEDSAMYFCASKRGAADTQYFGPGTRLTVL.

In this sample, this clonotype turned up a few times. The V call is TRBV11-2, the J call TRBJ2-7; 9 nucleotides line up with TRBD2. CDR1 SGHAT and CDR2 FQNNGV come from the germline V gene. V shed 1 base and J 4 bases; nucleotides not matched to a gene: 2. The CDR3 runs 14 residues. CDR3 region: CASSLVLAGYEQYF. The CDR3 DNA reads TGTGCCAGCAGCTTAGTACTAGCGGGTTACGAGCAGTACTTC. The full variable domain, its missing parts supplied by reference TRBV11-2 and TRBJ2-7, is EAGVAQSPRYKIIEKRQSVAFWCNPISGHATLYWYQQILGQGPKLLIQFQNNGVVDDSQLPKDRFSAERLKGVDSTLKIQPAKLEDSAVYLCASSLVLAGYEQYFGPGTRLTVT.

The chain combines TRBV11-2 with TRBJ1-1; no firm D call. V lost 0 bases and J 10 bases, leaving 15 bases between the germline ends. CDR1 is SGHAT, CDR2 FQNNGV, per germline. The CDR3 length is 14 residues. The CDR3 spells CASSLDHRHRGAFF. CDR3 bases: TGTGCCAGCAGCTTAGATCACCGCCACCGGGGAGCTTTCTTT.

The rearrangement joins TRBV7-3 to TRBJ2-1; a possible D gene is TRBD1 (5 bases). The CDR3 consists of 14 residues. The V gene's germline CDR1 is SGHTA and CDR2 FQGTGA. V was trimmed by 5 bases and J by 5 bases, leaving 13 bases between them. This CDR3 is CASSTLGVHNEQFF. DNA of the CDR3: TGTGCCAGCAGCACCCTAGGGGTACACAATGAGCAGTTCTTC.

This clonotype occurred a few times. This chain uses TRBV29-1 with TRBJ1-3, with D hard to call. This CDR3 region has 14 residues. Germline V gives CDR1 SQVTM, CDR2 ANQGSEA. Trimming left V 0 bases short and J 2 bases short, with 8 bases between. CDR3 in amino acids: CSVEEDKAGNTIYF. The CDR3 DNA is TGCAGCGTTGAAGAAGACAAGGCTGGAAACACCATATATTTT.

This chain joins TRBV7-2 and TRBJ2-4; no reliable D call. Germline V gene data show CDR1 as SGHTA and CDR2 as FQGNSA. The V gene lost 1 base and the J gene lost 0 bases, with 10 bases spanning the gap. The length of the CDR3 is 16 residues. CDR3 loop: CASSLGQDLAKNIQYF. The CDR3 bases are TGTGCCAGCAGCTTAGGGCAGGACCTAGCCAAAAACATTCAGTACTTC.

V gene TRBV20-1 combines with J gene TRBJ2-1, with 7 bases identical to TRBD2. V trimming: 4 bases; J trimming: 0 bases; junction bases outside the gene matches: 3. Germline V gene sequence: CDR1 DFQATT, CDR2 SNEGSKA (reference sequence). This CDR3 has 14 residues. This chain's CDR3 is CSATGGSSYNEQFF. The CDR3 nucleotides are TGCAGTGCTACGGGGGGAAGCTCCTACAATGAGCAGTTCTTC.

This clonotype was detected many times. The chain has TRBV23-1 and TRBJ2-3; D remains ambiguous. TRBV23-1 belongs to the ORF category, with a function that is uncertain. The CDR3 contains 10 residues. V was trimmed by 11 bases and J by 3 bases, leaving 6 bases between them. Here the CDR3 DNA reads TGCGCCGATAATACAGATACGCAGTATTTT. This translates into CADNTDTQYF.

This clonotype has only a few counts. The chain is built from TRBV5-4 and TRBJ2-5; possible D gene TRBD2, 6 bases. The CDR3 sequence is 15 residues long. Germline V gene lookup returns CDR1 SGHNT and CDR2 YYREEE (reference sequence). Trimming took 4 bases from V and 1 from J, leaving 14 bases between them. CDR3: CASSPAEGPQETQYF. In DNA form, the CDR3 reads TGTGCCAGCAGCCCTGCGGAGGGGCCCCAAGAGACCCAGTACTTC.